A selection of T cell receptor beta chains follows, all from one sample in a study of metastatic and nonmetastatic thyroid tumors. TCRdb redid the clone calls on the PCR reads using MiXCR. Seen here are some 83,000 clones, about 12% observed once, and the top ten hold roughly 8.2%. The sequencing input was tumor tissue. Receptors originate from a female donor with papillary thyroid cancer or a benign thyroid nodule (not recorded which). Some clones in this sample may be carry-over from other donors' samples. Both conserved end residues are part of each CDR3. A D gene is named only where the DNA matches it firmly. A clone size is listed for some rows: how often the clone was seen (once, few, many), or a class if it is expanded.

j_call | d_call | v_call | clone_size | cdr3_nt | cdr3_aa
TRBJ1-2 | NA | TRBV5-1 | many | TGCGCCAGCAGCGCCGGGTCGACAAACTATGGCTACACCTTC | CASSAGSTNYGYTF
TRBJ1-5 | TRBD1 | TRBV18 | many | TGTGCCAGCTCACCAGGGACAGGAGTTTATAGCAATCAGCCCCAGCATTTT | CASSPGTGVYSNQPQHF
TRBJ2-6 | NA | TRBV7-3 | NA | TGTGCCAGCAGCACACTAGCTACTGGGGCCAACGTCCTGACTTTC | CASSTLATGANVLTF
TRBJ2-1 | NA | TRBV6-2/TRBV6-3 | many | TGTGCCAGCGGCAACTGGGGGGATGAGCAGTTCTTC | CASGNWGDEQFF
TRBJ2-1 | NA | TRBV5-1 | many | TGCGCCAGCAGCTTGGAGGAGGAAAGCAGGGGCGATGAGCAGTTCTTC | CASSLEEESRGDEQFF
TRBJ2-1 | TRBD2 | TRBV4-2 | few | TGTGCCAGCATCCAAGGGCGGGAGGGCCGAAATGAGCAGTTCTTC | CASIQGREGRNEQFF
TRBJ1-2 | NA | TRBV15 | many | TGTGCCACCAGCGCAGGGGTGGAGAACTATGGCTACACCTTC | CATSAGVENYGYTF
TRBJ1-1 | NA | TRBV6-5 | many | TGTGCCAGCAGTTACGCGGGGCGCGCTGAAGCTTTCTTT | CASSYAGRAEAFF
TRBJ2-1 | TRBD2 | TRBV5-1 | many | TGCGCCAGCAGCTCCGGACTAGCGGAAAACAATGAGCAGTTCTTC | CASSSGLAENNEQFF
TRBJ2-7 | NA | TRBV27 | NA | TGTGCCAGCATCCCTTCGGCGTGGCCTTACGAGCAGTACTTC | CASIPSAWPYEQYF
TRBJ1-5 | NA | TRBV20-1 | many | TGCAGTGCTAGAACGACTATTAATCAGCCCCAGCATTTT | CSARTTINQPQHF
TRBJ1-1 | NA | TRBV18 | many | TGTGCCAGCTCACCAGTCCAGGGCCCGAACACTGAAGCTTTCTTT | CASSPVQGPNTEAFF
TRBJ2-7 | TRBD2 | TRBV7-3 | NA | TGTGCCAGCAGCCCGCTTGGCGGGAGCCCCTACGAGCAGTACTTC | CASSPLGGSPYEQYF
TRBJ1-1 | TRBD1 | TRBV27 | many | TGTGCCAGCAGTTCAATACCACAGGGGGTTCGTTCGGCTTTCTTT | CASSSIPQGVRSAFF
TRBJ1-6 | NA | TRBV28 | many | TGTGCCAGCAGTTTAATGGAAACCCCTCTGCCCCTCCACTTT | CASSLMETPLPLHF
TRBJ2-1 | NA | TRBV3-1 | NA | TGTGCCAGCAGCCAAGCTAGCCACAATGAGCAGTTCTTC | CASSQASHNEQFF
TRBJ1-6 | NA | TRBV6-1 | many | TGTGCCAGCATTAGCCACAGAGATTATAATTCACCCCTCCACTTT | CASISHRDYNSPLHF
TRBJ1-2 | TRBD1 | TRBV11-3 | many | TGTGCCAGCAGCTCCCGACAGGGAGGTGGCTACACCTTC | CASSSRQGGGYTF
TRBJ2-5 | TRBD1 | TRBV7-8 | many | TGTGCCAGCAGCCGAGACAGGGGGAGAGAGACCCAGTACTTC | CASSRDRGRETQYF
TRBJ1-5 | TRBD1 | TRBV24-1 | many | TGTGCCACCAGTGGGACAGGGGGCAATCAGCCCCAGCATTTT | CATSGTGGNQPQHF
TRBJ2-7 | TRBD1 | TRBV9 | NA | TGTGCCAGCATCGTAGCATCGACAGGGTGGTACGAGCAGTACTTC | CASIVASTGWYEQYF
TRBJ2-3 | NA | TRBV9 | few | TGTGCCAGCAGCGTAAGTTCAGCGGCAACAGATACGCAGTATTTT | CASSVSSAATDTQYF
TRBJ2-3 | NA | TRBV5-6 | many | TGTGCCAGCACGAGGGACACAGATACGCAGTATTTT | CASTRDTDTQYF
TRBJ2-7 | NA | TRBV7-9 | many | TGTGCCAGCAGCTTAGCGCAGAAGGGTGAGCAGTACTTC | CASSLAQKGEQYF
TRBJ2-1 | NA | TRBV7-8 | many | TGTGCCAGCAGCCTACGAGAGTTCGACATTCTGAATGAGCAGTTCTTC | CASSLREFDILNEQFF
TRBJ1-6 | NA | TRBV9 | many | TGTGCCAGCAGCGCGGACGGTAATTCACCCCTCCACTTT | CASSADGNSPLHF
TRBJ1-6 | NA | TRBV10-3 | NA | TGTGCCATCAGTGACAGTCATGTGGACCATTCACCCCTCCACTTT | CAISDSHVDHSPLHF
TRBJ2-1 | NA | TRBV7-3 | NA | TGTGCCAACAGCTCCCGGGACATCATGTACAATGAGCAGTTCTTC | CANSSRDIMYNEQFF
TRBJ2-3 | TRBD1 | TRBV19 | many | TGTGCCAGTAGACAGGGACAGGGGGCCACAGATACGCAGTATTTT | CASRQGQGATDTQYF
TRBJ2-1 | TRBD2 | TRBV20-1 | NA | TGCAGTGCTAGCCAGACTAGCGGCTCCTACAATGAGCAGTTCTTC | CSASQTSGSYNEQFF
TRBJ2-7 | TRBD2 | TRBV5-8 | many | TGTGCCAGCAGCCTCAGAACTAGCGGGAGCTCCTACGAGCAGTACTTC | CASSLRTSGSSYEQYF
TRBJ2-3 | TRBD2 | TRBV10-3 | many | TGTGCCATCAGTGTGTCGGGACTAGCGGGAGCCGCAGATACGCAGTATTTT | CAISVSGLAGAADTQYF
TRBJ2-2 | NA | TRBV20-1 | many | TGCAGTGCTAGGACAGCCAACACCGGGGAGCTGTTTTTT | CSARTANTGELFF
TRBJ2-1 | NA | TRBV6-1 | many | TGTGCCAGCAGTGAACTAGAAGGGAGTGAGCAGTTCTTC | CASSELEGSEQFF
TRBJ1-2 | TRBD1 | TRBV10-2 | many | TGCGCCAGCAGCCCCGACAGGGTCTATGGCTACACCTTC | CASSPDRVYGYTF
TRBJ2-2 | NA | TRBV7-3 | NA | TGTGCCAGCACCGAAACATTGTCGACCGGGGAGCTGTTTTTT | CASTETLSTGELFF
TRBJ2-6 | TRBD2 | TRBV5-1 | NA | TGCGCCAGCAGCTGTGACGGGACTAGCGGGAGAGGGTCTGGGGCCAACGTCCTGACTTTC | CASSCDGTSGRGSGANVLTF
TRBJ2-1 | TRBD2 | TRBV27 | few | TGTTCCAGCAGTTTACGCTGGGTCAGCGGGAGCTCCTACAATGAGCAGTTCTTC | CSSSLRWVSGSSYNEQFF
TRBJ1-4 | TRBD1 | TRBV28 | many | TGTGCCAGCAGTTCCGCTAGACAGGGGAGTGAAAAACTGTTTTTT | CASSSARQGSEKLFF
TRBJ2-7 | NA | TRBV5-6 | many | TGTGCCAGCAGCGACGTCGCGGGCGAGCAGTACTTC | CASSDVAGEQYF
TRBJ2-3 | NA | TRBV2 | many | TGTGCCAGCTCTCTGAGCCCGGGGGATACGCAGTATTTT | CASSLSPGDTQYF
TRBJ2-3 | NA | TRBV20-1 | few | TGCAGTGCGACGACAGGAGATACGCAGTATTTT | CSATTGDTQYF
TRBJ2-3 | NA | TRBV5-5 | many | TGTGCCAGCAGCTTTCCCGGAGATACGCAGTATTTT | CASSFPGDTQYF
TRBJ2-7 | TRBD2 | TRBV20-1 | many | TGCAGTGCAACCGGGACTAGCGGGAAGATCGCCTCCTACGAGCAGTACTTC | CSATGTSGKIASYEQYF
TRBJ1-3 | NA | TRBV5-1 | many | TGCGCCAGCAGCTTGGTTGCCGGTGGAAACACCATATATTTT | CASSLVAGGNTIYF
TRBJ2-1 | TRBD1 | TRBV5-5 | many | TGTGCCAGCAGCTTGGAGGGGACAGGGTACAATGAGCAGTTCTTC | CASSLEGTGYNEQFF
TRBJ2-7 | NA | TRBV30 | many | TGTGCCTGGAGCGGGGGCCTCTACGAGCAGTACTTC | CAWSGGLYEQYF
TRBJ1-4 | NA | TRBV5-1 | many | TGCGCCAGCAGCTTGGGGCCAGGGTTCGACGAAAAACTGTTTTTT | CASSLGPGFDEKLFF
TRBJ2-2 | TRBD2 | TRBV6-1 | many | TGTGCCAGCAGCCCGGGGGGGGCTAACACCGGGGAGCTGTTTTTT | CASSPGGANTGELFF
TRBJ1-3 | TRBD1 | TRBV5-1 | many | TGCGCCAGCAGCTTGTTTCCAGGGGGAATCTCTGGAAACACCATATATTTT | CASSLFPGGISGNTIYF
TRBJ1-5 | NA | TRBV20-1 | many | TGCAGTGCCAGCTCCTCCGGCGGGGGGCATCAGCCCCAGCATTTT | CSASSSGGGHQPQHF
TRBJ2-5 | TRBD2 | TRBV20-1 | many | TGCAGTGCACCCAGACTAGCGGGAAAAGAGACCCAGTACTTC | CSAPRLAGKETQYF
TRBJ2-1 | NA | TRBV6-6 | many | TGTGCCAGCAGTTACCTTAACAATGAGCAGTTCTTC | CASSYLNNEQFF
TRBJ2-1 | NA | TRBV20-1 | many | TGCAGTGCTCCCAGCAGGACAGCTCCCTCTCTTTACAATGAGCAGTTCTTC | CSAPSRTAPSLYNEQFF
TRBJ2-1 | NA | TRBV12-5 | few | TGTGCTAGTGGGCCCTCCCCCTTGGGGGTCTACAATGAGCAGTTCTTC | CASGPSPLGVYNEQFF